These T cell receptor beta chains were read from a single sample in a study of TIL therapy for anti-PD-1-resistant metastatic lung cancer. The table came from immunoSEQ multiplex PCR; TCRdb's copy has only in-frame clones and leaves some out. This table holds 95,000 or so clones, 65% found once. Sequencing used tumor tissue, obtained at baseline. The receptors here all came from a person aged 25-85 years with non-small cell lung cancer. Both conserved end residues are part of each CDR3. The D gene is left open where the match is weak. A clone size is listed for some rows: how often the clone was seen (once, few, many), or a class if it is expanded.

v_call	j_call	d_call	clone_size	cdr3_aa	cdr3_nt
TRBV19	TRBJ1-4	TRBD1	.	CASSPKTGLEKLFF	TGTGCCAGTAGTCCGAAGACAGGGCTCGAAAAACTGTTTTTT
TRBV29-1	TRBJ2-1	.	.	CSVAAEVFYNEQFF	TGCAGCGTTGCGGCGGAGGTCTTTTACAATGAGCAGTTCTTC
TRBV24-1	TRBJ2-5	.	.	CATSDLRGVEETQYF	TGTGCCACCAGTGACTTAAGAGGGGTCGAGGAGACCCAGTACTTC
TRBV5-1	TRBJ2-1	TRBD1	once	CASSPGTGDYNEQFF	TGCGCCAGCAGCCCCGGGACAGGGGACTACAATGAGCAGTTCTTC
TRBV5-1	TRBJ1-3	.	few	CASSFNPSSGNTIYF	TGCGCCAGCAGCTTTAATCCAAGCTCTGGAAACACCATATATTTT
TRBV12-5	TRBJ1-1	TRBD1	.	CASGLPDRGITEAFF	TGTGCTAGTGGTTTGCCCGACAGGGGGATAACTGAAGCTTTCTTT
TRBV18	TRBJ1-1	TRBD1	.	CASSRGQGNTEAFF	TGTGCCAGCTCACGAGGACAGGGGAACACTGAAGCTTTCTTT
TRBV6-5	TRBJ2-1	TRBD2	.	CASSYIGLAEYNEQFF	TGTGCCAGCAGTTACATTGGCCTAGCGGAGTACAATGAGCAGTTCTTC
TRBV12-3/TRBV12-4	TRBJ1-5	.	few	CASSFSGNQPQHF	TGTGCCAGCAGTTTTAGCGGAAATCAGCCCCAGCATTTT
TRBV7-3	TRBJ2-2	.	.	CASSFSRGGTGELFF	TGTGCCAGCAGCTTTAGCAGGGGTGGAACCGGGGAGCTGTTTTTT
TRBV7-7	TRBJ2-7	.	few	CASSLALSPTYEQYF	TGTGCTAGCAGCTTAGCGCTTTCTCCCACCTACGAGCAGTACTTC
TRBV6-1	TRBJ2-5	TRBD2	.	CASSEGGREETQYF	TGTGCCAGCAGTGAAGGGGGGAGGGAAGAGACCCAGTACTTC
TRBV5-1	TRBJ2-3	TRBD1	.	CASSLGDRGRDTQYF	TGCGCCAGCAGCTTGGGGGACAGGGGGAGAGATACGCAGTATTTT
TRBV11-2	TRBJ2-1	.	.	CASSSAPGRSYNEQFF	TGTGCCAGCAGCTCGGCCCCGGGGAGGTCCTACAATGAGCAGTTCTTC
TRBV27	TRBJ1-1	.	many	CASSLYLNTEAFF	TGTGCCAGCAGTTTATATTTGAACACTGAAGCTTTCTTT
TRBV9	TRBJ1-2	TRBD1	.	CASSARDRDYGYTF	TGTGCCAGCAGCGCCCGGGACAGGGATTATGGCTACACCTTC
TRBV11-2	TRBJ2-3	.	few	CASSLGGAFTDTQYF	TGTGCCAGCAGCTTAGGAGGGGCGTTCACAGATACGCAGTATTTT
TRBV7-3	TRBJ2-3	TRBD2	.	CASSLSGSGVLADTQYF	TGTGCCAGCAGCTTAAGTGGTAGCGGGGTCTTAGCAGATACGCAGTATTTT
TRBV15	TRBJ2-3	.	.	CATSRDLPGADTQYF	TGTGCCACCAGCAGAGATCTACCGGGGGCGGATACGCAGTATTTT
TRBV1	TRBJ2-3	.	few	CTSNLKGSSTDTQYF	TGCACCAGCAACCTCAAGGGTAGCTCCACAGATACGCAGTATTTT
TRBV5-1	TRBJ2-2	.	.	CASSLVGLAAGELFF	TGCGCCAGCAGCTTGGTGGGACTCGCGGCCGGGGAGCTGTTTTTT
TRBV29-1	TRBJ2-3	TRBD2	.	CSVEEPYETSGSSTDTQYF	TGCAGCGTTGAAGAACCCTACGAGACTAGCGGGAGTAGCACAGATACGCAGTATTTT
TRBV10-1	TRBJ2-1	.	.	CASSESSGANEQFF	TGCGCCAGCAGTGAATCATCCGGTGCCAATGAGCAGTTCTTC
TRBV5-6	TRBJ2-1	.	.	CASSLEELQFF	TGTGCCAGCAGCTTGGAAGAGTTGCAGTTCTTC
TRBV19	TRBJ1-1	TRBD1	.	CASSGTGFSEAFF	TGTGCCAGCTCCGGGACAGGTTTTTCTGAAGCTTTCTTT
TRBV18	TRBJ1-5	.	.	CASSSDSRYSNQPQHF	TGTGCCAGCTCATCAGACAGCCGCTATAGCAATCAGCCCCAGCATTTT
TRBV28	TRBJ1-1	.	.	CASSLHLLNTEAFF	TGTGCCAGCAGTTTGCACCTTCTGAACACTGAAGCTTTCTTT
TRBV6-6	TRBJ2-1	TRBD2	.	CASRLRLAGYNEQFF	TGTGCCAGCAGACTTCGACTAGCGGGGTACAATGAGCAGTTCTTC
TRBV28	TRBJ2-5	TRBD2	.	CASSLSLAGGLYQETQYF	TGTGCCAGCAGTTTATCTTTAGCGGGGGGCCTGTACCAAGAGACCCAGTACTTC
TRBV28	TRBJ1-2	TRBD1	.	CASSLSTGNYGYTF	TGTGCCAGCAGTTTGTCGACAGGGAACTATGGCTACACCTTC